The 10 T cell receptor beta chains in this list originate from one sample, sequenced in a study of blood T cell repertoires in COVID-19. Only in-frame clones appear in the TCRdb table, and some are missing; sequencing was by immunoSEQ multiplex PCR. The table shows some 290,000 clones, with 85% to 95% occurring only once. The sequencing input was PBMCs or T cells enriched from blood (not recorded which). The receptors stem from a woman in her twenties or thirties who had been exposed to COVID-19.

This sequence joins TRBV27 and TRBJ1-2; TRBD1 is a possible D gene (5 bases). Germline V gives CDR1 MNHEY, CDR2 SMNVEV (reference sequence). This CDR3 has 13 amino acids. Trimming cost V 3 bases and J 9 bases, with 14 bases left between them. The CDR3 region is CASSFSQGTSYTF. The CDR3 region has the DNA TGTGCCAGCAGTTTCTCGCAGGGAACAAGCTACACCTTC.

The rearrangement links TRBV12-3 or TRBV12-4 to TRBJ1-1, with a tentative D call TRBD1 (5 bases). The CDR3 is 13 residues long. V lost 8 bases to trimming and J lost 2 bases, with 12 bases between them. This CDR3 reads CASQTGPNTEAFF. CDR3 sequence (DNA): TGTGCCAGCCAAACAGGACCCAACACTGAAGCTTTCTTT.

The V call is TRBV19, the J call TRBJ1-1, with D possibly being TRBD1 (5 bases). The CDR3 consists of 15 residues. Germline values: CDR1 LNHDA, CDR2 SQIVND (reference sequence). V lost 5 bases to trimming and J lost 1 base, with 14 bases between them. CDR3 coding DNA: TGTGCCAGTAGTGGGCCGGGACTATGGAACACTGAAGCTTTCTTT. Translated, it gives CASSGPGLWNTEAFF.

A note on this clone: Other DNA sequences in the same sample also yield this CDR3. The CDR3 protein is CASSQGQGSYEQYF. CDR3 in DNA: TGTGCCAGCAGCCAAGGACAGGGGTCGTACGAGCAGTACTTC. This chain joins TRBV3-1 (or the pseudogene TRBV3-2) and TRBJ2-7, with 8 bases identical to TRBD1. The CDR3 has 14 residues. In germline, CDR1 is LGHDT, CDR2 YNNKEL (reference sequence). With 1 base clipped from V and 4 bases from J, the junction kept 3 bases outside the gene matches.

This chain links TRBV3-1 (or the pseudogene TRBV3-2) with TRBJ1-1; 8 bases are shared with TRBD1. The CDR3 runs to 17 residues. Germline CDR1 reads LGHDT; CDR2 reads YNNKEL (reference sequence). Trimming cost V 1 base and J 7 bases; bases outside gene matches: 14. CDR3 bases: TGTGCCAGCAGCCAAGGGTCCGCAGGGGGCAAATGGGGTGAAGCTTTCTTT. This sequence encodes CASSQGSAGGKWGEAFF.

This chain connects TRBV19 to TRBJ2-2; 8 bases map to TRBD1. The CDR3 totals 14 residues. V shed 4 bases, J shed 4 bases, and the junction held 2 bases outside the gene matches. Germline V CDR1 and CDR2: LNHDA, SQIVND (reference sequence). In DNA form, the CDR3 reads TGTGCCAGTAGTAGACAGGGGAGCACCGGGGAGCTGTTTTTT. Its protein is CASSRQGSTGELFF.

The J gene is TRBJ1-4, the V gene TRBV5-1; D gene uncertain. From germline, CDR1 is SGHRS and CDR2 YFSETQ. Trimming removed 1 base at V and 8 bases at J, with 12 bases between. This CDR3 is built from 14 residues. Here the CDR3 reads CASSLRPGSEKLFF. The DNA for the CDR3 is TGCGCCAGCAGCTTGAGGCCCGGTAGCGAAAAACTGTTTTTT. Full variable domain (remainder filled in from reference TRBV5-1 and TRBJ1-4): KAGVTQTPRYLIKTRGQQVTLSCSPISGHRSVSWYQQTPGQGLQFLFEYFSETQRNKGNFPGRFSGRQFSNSRSEMNVSTLELGDSALYLCASSLRPGSEKLFFGSGTQLSVL.

This chain joins TRBV4-3 and TRBJ1-2, with 9 bases matching TRBD1. CDR1 and CDR2 (germline): LGHNA, YSLEER. The V gene end was trimmed by 3 bases and the J gene end by 0 bases; junction bases not matched to a gene: 2. The CDR3 length is 15 residues. As DNA, the CDR3 is TGCGCCAGCAGCCAGGACAGGGGTTCTAACTATGGCTACACCTTC. Encoded protein: CASSQDRGSNYGYTF.

The chain recombines TRBV4-2 with TRBJ2-1, with 8 bases aligning to TRBD2. Germline V gene sequence: CDR1 LGHNA, CDR2 YNFKEQ. CDR3 length equals 16 residues. V lost 1 base and J lost 4; bases outside the gene matches: 6. CDR3 in amino acids: CASSQGTSGLYNEQFF. Here the CDR3 DNA reads TGTGCCAGCAGCCAAGGAACTAGCGGACTTTACAATGAGCAGTTCTTC.

The chain is built from TRBV4-2 and TRBJ2-1, with TRBD1 matching over 8 bases. V lost 0 bases to trimming and J lost 4 bases; unmatched junction nucleotides: 11. From germline, CDR1 is LGHNA and CDR2 YNFKEQ. This CDR3 comprises 18 residues. The CDR3 reads CASSQEAFRGQPYNEQFF. In DNA, the CDR3 is TGTGCCAGCAGCCAAGAGGCTTTCAGGGGGCAGCCTTACAATGAGCAGTTCTTC.